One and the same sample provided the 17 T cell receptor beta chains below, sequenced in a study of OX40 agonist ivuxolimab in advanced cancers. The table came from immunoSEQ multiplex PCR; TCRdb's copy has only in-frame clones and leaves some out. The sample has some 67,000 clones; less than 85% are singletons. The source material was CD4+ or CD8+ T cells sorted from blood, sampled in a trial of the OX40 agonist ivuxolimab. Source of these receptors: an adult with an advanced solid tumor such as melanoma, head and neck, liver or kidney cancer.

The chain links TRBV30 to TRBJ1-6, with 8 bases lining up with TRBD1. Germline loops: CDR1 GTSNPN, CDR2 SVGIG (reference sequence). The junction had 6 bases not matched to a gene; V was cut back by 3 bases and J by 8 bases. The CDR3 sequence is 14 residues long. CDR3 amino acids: CAWSVTGGDSPLHF. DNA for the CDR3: TGTGCCTGGAGCGTAACAGGGGGAGATTCACCCCTCCACTTT.

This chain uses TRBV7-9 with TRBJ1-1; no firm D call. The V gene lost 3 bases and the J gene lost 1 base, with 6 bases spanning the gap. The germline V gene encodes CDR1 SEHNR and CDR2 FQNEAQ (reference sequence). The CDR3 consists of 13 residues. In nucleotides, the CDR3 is TGTGCCAGCAGCTTGGAGGGGAACACTGAAGCTTTCTTT. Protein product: CASSLEGNTEAFF.

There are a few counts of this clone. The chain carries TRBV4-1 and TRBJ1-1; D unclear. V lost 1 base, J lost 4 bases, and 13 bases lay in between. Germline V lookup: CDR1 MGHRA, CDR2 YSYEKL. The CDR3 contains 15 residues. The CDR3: CASSQAGKERTEAFF. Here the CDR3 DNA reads TGCGCCAGCAGCCAAGCGGGAAAGGAGCGCACTGAAGCTTTCTTT.

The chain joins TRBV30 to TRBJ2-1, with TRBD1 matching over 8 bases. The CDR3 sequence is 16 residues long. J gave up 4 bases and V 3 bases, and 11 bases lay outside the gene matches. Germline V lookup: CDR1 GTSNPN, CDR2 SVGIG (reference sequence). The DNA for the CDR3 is TGTGCCTGGAGGACAAAAGGACAGGGAGCTTACAATGAGCAGTTCTTC. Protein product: CAWRTKGQGAYNEQFF.

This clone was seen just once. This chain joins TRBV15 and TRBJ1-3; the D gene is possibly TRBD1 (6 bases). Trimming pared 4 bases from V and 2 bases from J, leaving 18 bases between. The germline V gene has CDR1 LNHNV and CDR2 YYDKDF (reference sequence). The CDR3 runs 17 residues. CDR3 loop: CATSMGFPGVTGNTIYF. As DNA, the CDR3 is TGTGCCACCAGCATGGGATTCCCAGGGGTCACTGGAAACACCATATATTTT.

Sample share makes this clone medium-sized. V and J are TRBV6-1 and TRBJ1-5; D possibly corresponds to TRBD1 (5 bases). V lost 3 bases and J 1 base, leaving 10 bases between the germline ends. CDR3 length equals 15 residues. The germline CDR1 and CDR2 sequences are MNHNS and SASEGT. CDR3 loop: CASSEPGISNQPQHF. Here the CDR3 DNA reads TGTGCCAGCAGTGAGCCAGGGATAAGCAATCAGCCCCAGCATTTT.

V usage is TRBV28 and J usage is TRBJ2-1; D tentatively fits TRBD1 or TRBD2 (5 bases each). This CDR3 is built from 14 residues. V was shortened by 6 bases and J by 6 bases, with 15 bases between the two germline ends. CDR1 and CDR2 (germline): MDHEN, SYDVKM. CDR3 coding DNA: TGTGCCAGCAGGAGGGACCCGCAAATCAATGAGCAGTTCTTC. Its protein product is CASRRDPQINEQFF.

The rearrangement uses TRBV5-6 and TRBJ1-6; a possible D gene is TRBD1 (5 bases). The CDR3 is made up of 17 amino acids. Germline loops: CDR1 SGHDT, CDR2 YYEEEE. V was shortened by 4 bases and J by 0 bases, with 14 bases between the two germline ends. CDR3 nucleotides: TGTGCCAGCAGCGGGGGGAGGGAACGCTCCTATAATTCACCCCTCCACTTT. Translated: CASSGGRERSYNSPLHF.

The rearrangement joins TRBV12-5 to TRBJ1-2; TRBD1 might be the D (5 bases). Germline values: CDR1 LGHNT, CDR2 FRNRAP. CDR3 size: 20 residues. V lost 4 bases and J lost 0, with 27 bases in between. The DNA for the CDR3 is TGTGCTAGTGGTTCCCCGCAACTCCAGTGGACAACCAAAACTAACTATGGCTACACCTTC. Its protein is CASGSPQLQWTTKTNYGYTF.

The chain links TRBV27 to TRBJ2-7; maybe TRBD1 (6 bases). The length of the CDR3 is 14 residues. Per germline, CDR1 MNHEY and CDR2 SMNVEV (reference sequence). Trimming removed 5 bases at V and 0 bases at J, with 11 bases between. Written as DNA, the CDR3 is TGTGCCAGCAGTCGGCAGGACAGCTCCTACGAGCAGTACTTC. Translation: CASSRQDSSYEQYF.

The CDR3 spells CASSEAPTFFGTEAFF. CDR3 sequence (DNA): TGTGCCAGCAGTGAAGCCCCCACATTCTTTGGAACTGAAGCTTTCTTT. This chain uses TRBV6-1 with TRBJ1-1; D is uncertain. V gave up 0 bases and J gave up 5 bases, with 16 bases separating them. This CDR3 comprises 16 residues. Germline CDR1 and CDR2: MNHNS and SASEGT.

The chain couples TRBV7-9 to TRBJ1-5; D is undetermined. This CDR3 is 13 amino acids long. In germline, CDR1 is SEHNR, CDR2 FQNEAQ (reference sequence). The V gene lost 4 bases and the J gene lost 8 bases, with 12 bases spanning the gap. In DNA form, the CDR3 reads TGTGCCAGCAGCTCGGACGGGCATGAGCCCCAGCATTTT. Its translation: CASSSDGHEPQHF.

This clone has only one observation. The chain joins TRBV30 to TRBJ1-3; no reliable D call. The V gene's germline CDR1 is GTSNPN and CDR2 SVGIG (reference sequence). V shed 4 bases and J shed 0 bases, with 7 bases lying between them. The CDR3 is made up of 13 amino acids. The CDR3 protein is CAWTGSSGNTIYF. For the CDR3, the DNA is TGTGCCTGGACAGGTTCCTCTGGAAACACCATATATTTT.

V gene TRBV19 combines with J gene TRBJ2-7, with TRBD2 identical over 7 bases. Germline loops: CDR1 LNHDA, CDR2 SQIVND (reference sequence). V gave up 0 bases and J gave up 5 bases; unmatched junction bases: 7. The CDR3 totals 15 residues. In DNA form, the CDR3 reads TGTGCCAGTAGTATAGAGGCGGGAGCAACCCACGAGCAGTACTTC. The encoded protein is CASSIEAGATHEQYF.

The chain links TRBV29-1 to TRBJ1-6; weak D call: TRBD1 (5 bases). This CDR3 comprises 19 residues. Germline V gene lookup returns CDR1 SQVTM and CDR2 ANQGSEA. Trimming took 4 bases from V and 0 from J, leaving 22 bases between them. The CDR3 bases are TGCAGCGTTGTGCAGGGTTTGCTTTATGGGGACTCCTATAATTCACCCCTCCACTTT. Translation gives CSVVQGLLYGDSYNSPLHF. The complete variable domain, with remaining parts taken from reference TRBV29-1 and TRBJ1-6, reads SAVISQKPSRDICQRGTSLTIQCQVDSQVTMMFWYRQQPGQSLTLIATANQGSEATYESGFVIDKFPISRPNLTFSTLTVSNMSPEDSSIYLCSVVQGLLYGDSYNSPLHFGNGTRLTVT.

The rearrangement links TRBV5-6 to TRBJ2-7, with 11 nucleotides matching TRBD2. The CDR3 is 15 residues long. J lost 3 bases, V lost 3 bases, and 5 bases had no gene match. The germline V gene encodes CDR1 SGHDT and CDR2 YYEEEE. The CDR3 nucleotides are TGTGCCAGCAGCTCGAGACTAGCGGGATTCTACGAGCAGTACTTC. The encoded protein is CASSSRLAGFYEQYF.

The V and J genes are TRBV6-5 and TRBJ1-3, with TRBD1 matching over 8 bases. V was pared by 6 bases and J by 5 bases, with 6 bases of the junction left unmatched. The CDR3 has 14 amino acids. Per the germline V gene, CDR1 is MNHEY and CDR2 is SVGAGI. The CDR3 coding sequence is TGTGCCAGCAGCGGACAGGGTGATAGAAACACCATATATTTT. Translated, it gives CASSGQGDRNTIYF.